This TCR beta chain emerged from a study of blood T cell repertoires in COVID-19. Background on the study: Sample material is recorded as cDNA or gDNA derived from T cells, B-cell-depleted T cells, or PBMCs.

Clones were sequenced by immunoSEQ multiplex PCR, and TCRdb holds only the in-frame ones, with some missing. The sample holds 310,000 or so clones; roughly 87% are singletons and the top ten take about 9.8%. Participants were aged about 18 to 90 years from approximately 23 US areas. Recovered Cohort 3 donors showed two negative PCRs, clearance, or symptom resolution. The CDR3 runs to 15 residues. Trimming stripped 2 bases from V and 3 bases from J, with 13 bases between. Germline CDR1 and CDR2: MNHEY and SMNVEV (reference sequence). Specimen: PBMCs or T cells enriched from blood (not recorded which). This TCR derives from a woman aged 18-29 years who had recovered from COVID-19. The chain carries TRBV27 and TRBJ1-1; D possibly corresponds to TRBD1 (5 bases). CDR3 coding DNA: TGTGCCAGCAGTTTACGGCGGGGAGGGGACACTGAAGCTTTCTTT. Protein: CASSLRRGGDTEAFF.